This T cell receptor beta chain was sequenced for a study of OX40 agonist ivuxolimab in advanced cancers. The study in broad terms: Ivuxolimab, which targeted the costimulatory receptor OX40 (CD134), was an agonistic, fully human IgG2 monoclonal antibody. Intravenous ivuxolimab was administered to patients every 2 weeks at six dose levels: 0.01, 0.1, 0.3, 1.5, 3 and 10 mg/kg. Of the roughly 54 patients in dose escalation, about 19 had hepatocellular carcinoma, approximately 15 had melanoma, 9 had renal cell carcinoma and 9 had head and neck cancer. A male proportion of roughly 85% and a mean age of approximately 61 years, ranging from roughly 23 to 80, were recorded for the dose-escalation cohort. Patients were allowed to have had prior anti-PD-1, anti-PD-L1 or anti-CTLA-4 therapy, and more than 35% of the dose-escalation patients had been treated with checkpoint inhibitors. Partial responses occurred in three dose-escalation patients, of whom one had hepatocellular carcinoma and two had cutaneous melanoma. The purpose of peripheral TCRbeta sequencing was to test whether ivuxolimab changed TCR sequence diversity and led to clonal T-cell expansion. The paper reports the monotherapy dose-escalation portion (N of about 50 patients) of the phase I ivuxolimab trial. The study at large found these results: On average, CD8+ T cells showed more expanded clones than CD4+ T cells after ivuxolimab. At doses from 0.1 to 3.0 mg/kg, clonal expansion was seen in both CD4+ and CD8+ blood T cells between baseline and week 6. In partial responders in the 0.1-3.0 mg/kg groups, normalized peripheral clonal expansion was found to be among the lowest, especially among CD8+ T cells. The antigen specificity of the peripheral T cells that underwent clonal expansion was not determined. Low levels of normalized T-cell clonal expansion were also shown by some nonresponding patients.

With regard to this clone: There is no known antigen for this receptor. The sample holds no much larger clone one base away, and base qualities are not on file.

To sequence the TCRbeta CDR3 region, genomic DNA was isolated from the sorted cells. The immunoSEQ Assay was used for sequencing of TCRbeta CDR3 regions. This immuneACCESS table, as held by TCRdb, lists in-frame sequences with V and J called but not all clones. Of the missing ones, under half trace to an unresolved V gene in checked studies; the others have no known cause. The sample table shows about 55,000 clones, and 80% to 90% are seen once. Roughly an eighth of the sample rests with the top ten. Patients with a history of autoimmune disease or receiving systemic immunosuppression were excluded from the trial. In every dose cohort, peripheral blood was drawn for TCR sequencing at baseline, cycle 4 day 1, and cycle 7 day 1. Samples were obtained from an open-label, multicenter, first-in-human phase I dose-escalation trial of ivuxolimab. The trial enrolled adults with locally advanced or metastatic head and neck squamous cell, hepatocellular, melanoma or renal cell carcinoma. Before TCR sequencing, CD4+ and CD8+ T cells were separately sorted from peripheral blood.

Its CDR3 holds 15 amino acids, cysteine through phenylalanine. Just the 45-base CDR3 DNA is kept, in frame starting at base 1. CDR1 and CDR2 are drawn from the germline V gene (reference sequence): LNHDA, SQIVND. Trimming accounts for 5 bases at V and 2 bases at J, while the number of junction bases matched to no gene is 8. The source material was CD4+ or CD8+ T cells sorted from blood, sampled in a trial of the OX40 agonist ivuxolimab. The chain is assembled from TRBV19 and TRBJ2-5, with 7 bases aligning to TRBD1. This receptor was obtained from an adult with an advanced solid tumor such as melanoma, head and neck, liver or kidney cancer. CDR3 loop: CASSSRTGPQETQYF. In nucleotide form, the sequence is TGTGCCAGTAGTTCCCGGACAGGCCCTCAAGAGACCCAGTACTTC.